This T cell receptor beta chain was documented in a study of OX40 agonist ivuxolimab in advanced cancers. About the full investigation: Ivuxolimab, which targeted the costimulatory receptor OX40 (CD134), was an agonistic, fully human IgG2 monoclonal antibody. Intravenous ivuxolimab was administered to patients every 2 weeks at six dose levels: 0.01, 0.1, 0.3, 1.5, 3 and 10 mg/kg. Of the roughly 51 dose-escalation patients, hepatocellular carcinoma was present in around 20, melanoma in approximately 15, renal cell carcinoma in 9 and head and neck cancer in 9. In the dose-escalation cohort, 82.7% of patients were male, and the mean age was around 60 years, with a range of about 23 to 80. Patients were allowed to have had prior anti-PD-1, anti-PD-L1 or anti-CTLA-4 therapy, and approximately 37% of the dose-escalation patients had been treated with checkpoint inhibitors. Partial responses were achieved by three dose-escalation patients, of whom one had hepatocellular carcinoma and two had cutaneous melanoma. Peripheral TCRbeta sequencing was intended to test whether TCR sequence diversity was altered and clonal T-cell expansion was caused by ivuxolimab. The paper reports the monotherapy dose-escalation portion (N = 52 patients) of the phase I ivuxolimab trial.

General findings and caveats noted by the study authors: After ivuxolimab, CD8+ T cells had more expanded clones than CD4+ T cells on average. At doses of 0.1 to 3.0 mg/kg, clonal expansion of both CD4+ and CD8+ T cells in blood was seen between baseline and week 6. Low levels of normalized T-cell clonal expansion were also shown by some nonresponding patients. The antigen specificity of the clonally expanded peripheral T cells was not determined. Partial responders in the 0.1-3.0 mg/kg groups had among the lowest normalized peripheral clonal expansion, especially among CD8+ T cells.

With regard to this clone: Its cognate antigen has yet to be identified. Base qualities are missing; no much larger clone stands one base away.

Sequences GTSNPN (CDR1) and SVGIG (CDR2) are obtained from the germline V gene (reference sequence). CDR3 length: 12 amino acids, cysteine to phenylalanine. The read is trimmed to its CDR3 DNA, 36 bases read in frame from base 1. V loses 1 base of germline sequence and J loses 6 bases, and the interval between the two ends is 9 bases. To sequence the TCRbeta CDR3 region, genomic DNA was isolated from the sorted cells. TCRbeta CDR3 regions were sequenced using the immunoSEQ Assay. As stored in TCRdb, this immuneACCESS dataset retains in-frame rearrangements with V and J assigned. A fraction of the clones does not appear; measured against another copy, unresolved V genes explain less than half of the discrepancy, and the remainder lacks a known reason. A total of roughly 23,000 clones appear in this sample, 83% of them only once. The leading ten clones occupy around 18% of the sample. The trial excluded patients who had a history of autoimmune disease or were on systemic immunosuppression. Peripheral blood for TCR sequencing was collected from all dose cohorts at baseline, on cycle 4 day 1, and on cycle 7 day 1. Samples were obtained from an open-label, multicenter, first-in-human phase I dose-escalation trial of ivuxolimab. Adults with locally advanced or metastatic melanoma, renal cell, hepatocellular, or head and neck squamous cell carcinoma were enrolled in the trial. Before TCR sequencing, CD4+ T cells and CD8+ T cells from peripheral blood were sorted into separate populations.

The specimen was CD4+ or CD8+ T cells sorted from blood, collected in a trial of the OX40 agonist ivuxolimab. This chain joins TRBV30 to TRBJ1-1, with an unclear D gene assignment. The receptor was isolated from an adult with an advanced solid tumor such as melanoma, head and neck, liver or kidney cancer. The nucleotide sequence reads TGTGCCTGGAGTGGGGTACAGCCTGAAGCTTTCTTT. Protein translation: CAWSGVQPEAFF.